These 23 T cell receptor beta chains were all obtained from the same sample, sequenced in a study of T cell clusters in autoimmune cytopenias. One tube held mixed TRB-A and TRB-B primer pools for touch-down PCR. After re-calling the multiplex PCR reads, TCRdb lists one entry per CDR3 protein, DNA absent. The repertoire table contains just under 2,000 distinct CDR3 sequences. TRB was amplified from around 250 ng of peripheral blood genomic DNA per sample. The material sequenced was peripheral blood. The source is a human donor with an autoimmune cytopenia or autoimmune hepatitis (not recorded which).

According to its frequency, this clonotype is medium-sized. This chain links TRBV7-6 with TRBJ2-2. Germline lookup yields CDR1 SGHVS and CDR2 FNYEAQ. The CDR3 has 15 residues. The CDR3 is CASSLSSGDTGELFF. Full variable domain (rest looked up from reference TRBV7-6 and TRBJ2-2): GAGVSQSPRYKVTKRGQDVALRCDPISGHVSLYWYRQALGQGPEFLTYFNYEAQQDKSGLPNDRFSAERPEGSISTLTIQRTEQRDSAMYRCASSLSSGDTGELFFGEGSRLTVL.

The chain uses TRBV20-1 and TRBJ1-2. CDR1 is DFQATT and CDR2 is SNEGSKA in the germline V gene (reference sequence). The CDR3 spans 12 residues. The chain's CDR3 is CSATGGVYGYTF.

This rearrangement joins TRBV5-1 to TRBJ2-3. This CDR3 has 14 residues. The germline V gene has CDR1 SGHRS and CDR2 YFSETQ. The CDR3 spells CASSSTSGTDTQYF.

Judged by frequency, this clonotype is medium-sized. The genes are TRBV7-2 and TRBJ2-2. Germline CDR1 reads SGHTA; CDR2 reads FQGNSA. This CDR3 contains 14 residues. CDR3 amino acids: CASSHTTNTGELFF.

This clonotype registers medium-sized by frequency. The chain links TRBV20-1 to TRBJ2-5; TCRdb names TRBD2, which stays unverified in the absence of DNA. Per the germline V gene, CDR1 is DFQATT and CDR2 is SNEGSKA (reference sequence). CDR3 length equals 13 residues. The CDR3 sequence is CSARLAGKETQYF.

In terms of frequency, this clonotype is medium-sized. The J gene is TRBJ1-3, the V gene TRBV10-3. The germline V gene encodes CDR1 ENHRY and CDR2 SYGVKD. The CDR3 is 15 amino acids. The CDR3 spells CAISHGQSSGNTIYF.

This clonotype is called medium-sized based on its frequency. The V gene is TRBV6-2 or TRBV6-3, the J gene TRBJ1-2; TCRdb calls TRBD1, which cannot be checked without DNA. The CDR3 contains 13 residues. Germline V lookup: CDR1 MNHEY, CDR2 SVGEGT. CDR3 in amino acids: CASRRQGRLGYTF.

V usage is TRBV20-1 and J usage is TRBJ1-1; without DNA, the TCRdb call of TRBD1 cannot be checked. Germline CDR1 DFQATT, CDR2 SNEGSKA (reference sequence). The CDR3 spans 16 residues. CDR3 loop: CSARDPGTGEDTEAFF.

This clonotype is medium-sized (0.01 to 0.1%) by frequency. V and J are TRBV6-1 and TRBJ2-7; lacking DNA, the TRBD1 call made by TCRdb goes unchecked. There are 12 residues in the CDR3. Germline values: CDR1 MNHNS, CDR2 SASEGT. The CDR3 region is CASRPGEHEQYF.

The chain has TRBV27 and TRBJ2-1; TCRdb gives TRBD2 as the D gene, but with no DNA this cannot be confirmed. The CDR3 consists of 17 residues. The germline CDR1 and CDR2 sequences are MNHEY and SMNVEV (reference sequence). CDR3 residues: CASSSPRKPSSYNEQFF.

Considering frequency, this clonotype is medium-sized (0.01 to 0.1%). The J gene is TRBJ2-3, the V gene TRBV7-9; TCRdb's D gene call, TRBD1, goes unchecked for lack of DNA. The CDR3 runs to 15 residues. Looked up from germline, CDR1 is SEHNR and CDR2 is FQNEAQ (reference sequence). Here the CDR3 reads CASMQRQGSTDTQYF.

The chain recombines TRBV11-2 with TRBJ2-1; TCRdb's D call of TRBD2 is untestable without DNA. Germline V gives CDR1 SGHAT, CDR2 FQNNGV. The CDR3 extends over 15 amino acids. CDR3 sequence reads: CASSHAGLSYNEQFF.

This clonotype is labeled medium-sized based on frequency. This chain connects TRBV19 to TRBJ2-1; TCRdb calls TRBD1, which cannot be checked without DNA. The germline V gene encodes CDR1 LNHDA and CDR2 SQIVND (reference sequence). This CDR3 comprises 18 residues. The CDR3 loop reads CASSIGPALGDSYNEQFF.

This clonotype counts as medium-sized (0.01 to 0.1%) by frequency. CDR3: CASSDLSGGSYGYTF. The chain carries TRBV6-5 and TRBJ1-2; TCRdb selects TRBD1, and the lack of DNA leaves this call unchecked. CDR3 length equals 15 residues. Germline V lookup: CDR1 MNHEY, CDR2 SVGAGI.

This clonotype registers medium-sized (0.01 to 0.1%) by frequency. The chain joins TRBV12-3 or TRBV12-4 to TRBJ2-2; without DNA, the TCRdb call of TRBD2 cannot be checked. CDR3 size: 13 residues. The CDR3 region is CAIKTSRTGELFF.

The gene calls are TRBV14 and TRBJ1-1. The CDR3 runs 13 residues. Germline loops: CDR1 SGHDN, CDR2 FVKESK. The CDR3: CASSHSMNTEAFF.

CDR3 in amino acids: CSARADTHTEAFF. The genes are TRBV20-1 and TRBJ1-1; there is no DNA to check the TCRdb D call of TRBD1. This CDR3 comprises 13 residues. Germline CDR1 and CDR2: DFQATT and SNEGSKA (reference sequence).

This clonotype ranks as large in terms of frequency. J is TRBJ2-2 and V is TRBV30. The CDR3 extends over 14 amino acids. Germline lookup yields CDR1 GTSNPN and CDR2 SVGIG (reference sequence). The CDR3 reads CAWSKTANTGELFF.

The chain recombines TRBV10-3 with TRBJ2-7. This CDR3 comprises 15 residues. Germline-derived CDR1 and CDR2 are ENHRY and SYGVKD. This CDR3 reads CAISEPGGSSYEQYF.

By frequency, this clonotype is medium-sized. The CDR3 sequence: CASSYGYRGGYGYTF. V is TRBV6-5 and J is TRBJ1-2; TCRdb calls TRBD1, which cannot be checked without DNA. This CDR3 spans 15 amino acids. Germline V CDR1 and CDR2: MNHEY, SVGAGI.

Judged by frequency, this clonotype is medium-sized. This chain's CDR3 is CASSLYMTSASETQYF. The genes are TRBV7-2 and TRBJ2-5; TCRdb's D call, TRBD2, is unchecked because there is no DNA. The CDR3 has 16 amino acids. Germline CDR1 SGHTA, CDR2 FQGNSA.

This clonotype is deemed medium-sized by its frequency. The CDR3 loop is CASSPSGDGYEQYF. The gene calls are TRBV18 and TRBJ2-7; TCRdb reports TRBD1, a call that lacks DNA to check it against. This CDR3 is built from 14 residues. Germline assignment: CDR1 KGHSH and CDR2 LQKENI.

According to its frequency, this clonotype is medium-sized. The genes are TRBV5-4 and TRBJ1-5. Germline V gene sequence: CDR1 SGHNT, CDR2 YYREEE (reference sequence). This CDR3 has 15 amino acids. The CDR3 is CASSLGPSGGQPQHF. The full variable domain, completed using reference TRBV5-4 and TRBJ1-5, is ETGVTQSPTHLIKTRGQQVTLRCSSQSGHNTVSWYQQALGQGPQFIFQYYREEENGRGNFPPRFSGLQFPNYSSELNVNALELDDSALYLCASSLGPSGGQPQHFGDGTRLSIL.